These T cell receptor beta chains were read from a single sample in a study of T cells after yellow fever vaccination. Each CDR3 protein is one row after TCRdb ran MiXCR on the 5' RACE reads. This table has over 130,000 distinct CDR3 sequences, over 7% appearing once. The sample consisted of CD4+ T cells sorted from PBMCs, taken 5 days after the yellow fever booster vaccination. All receptors derive from a man aged 30 to 45 who received the YFV17D yellow fever vaccine. CDR3s include the opening cysteine and the closing phenylalanine or tryptophan. A D gene is named only where the DNA matches it firmly. Expanded clones get a size class; other rows say once, few or many, or leave the size out.

j_gene: TRBJ1-1
v_gene: TRBV7-8
d_gene: .
abundance: many
CDR3aa: CASSAAVDLNTEAFF
CDR3nt: TGTGCCAGCAGCGCAGCCGTGGACCTGAACACTGAAGCTTTCTTT

j_gene: TRBJ2-7
v_gene: TRBV27
d_gene: .
abundance: .
CDR3aa: CASSHSEDYEQYF
CDR3nt: TGTGCCAGCAGTCACAGTGAGGACTACGAGCAGTACTTC

j_gene: TRBJ1-5
v_gene: TRBV27
d_gene: TRBD1
abundance: many
CDR3aa: CAAGGYSNQPQHF
CDR3nt: TGTGCCGCAGGGGGATATAGCAATCAGCCCCAGCATTTT

j_gene: TRBJ2-3
v_gene: TRBV7-9
d_gene: .
abundance: many
CDR3aa: CASSWEGTLTDTQYF
CDR3nt: TGTGCCAGCAGTTGGGAAGGGACCCTCACAGATACGCAGTATTTT

j_gene: TRBJ1-2
v_gene: TRBV10-3
d_gene: TRBD1
abundance: many
CDR3aa: CASGTEDYGYTF
CDR3nt: TGTGCCTCGGGGACAGAAGACTATGGCTACACCTTC

j_gene: TRBJ2-3
v_gene: TRBV29-1
d_gene: .
abundance: .
CDR3aa: CSVEDRRGSDTQYF
CDR3nt: TGCAGCGTTGAAGATCGGAGGGGTTCAGATACGCAGTATTTT

j_gene: TRBJ2-7
v_gene: TRBV5-1
d_gene: .
abundance: many
CDR3aa: CASSVWEPRIYEQYF
CDR3nt: TGCGCCAGCTCGGTATGGGAGCCGAGGATTTACGAGCAGTACTTC

j_gene: TRBJ2-7
v_gene: TRBV2
d_gene: TRBD1
abundance: many
CDR3aa: CASSTGGPSYEQYF
CDR3nt: TGTGCCAGCAGCACAGGGGGTCCCTCCTACGAGCAGTACTTC

j_gene: TRBJ1-5
v_gene: TRBV20-1
d_gene: .
abundance: many
CDR3aa: CSARDTGRGGQPQHF
CDR3nt: TGCAGTGCTAGAGATACAGGGCGAGGAGGTCAGCCCCAGCATTTT

j_gene: TRBJ2-1
v_gene: TRBV20-1
d_gene: TRBD2
abundance: .
CDR3aa: CSARDQSGRALHNEQFF
CDR3nt: TGCAGTGCTAGAGATCAAAGCGGGAGGGCCCTACACAATGAGCAGTTCTTC

j_gene: TRBJ1-2
v_gene: TRBV5-5
d_gene: .
abundance: .
CDR3aa: CASSSVLTSYRYTF
CDR3nt: TGTGCCAGCAGCTCCGTCCTCACCAGCTATCGCTACACCTTC

j_gene: TRBJ2-7
v_gene: TRBV7-8
d_gene: .
abundance: .
CDR3aa: CASSLEGRPHEQYF
CDR3nt: TGTGCCAGCAGCTTAGAAGGCCGCCCCCACGAGCAGTACTTC

j_gene: TRBJ2-5
v_gene: TRBV5-1
d_gene: .
abundance: many
CDR3aa: CASSLRPPEHQETQYF
CDR3nt: TGCGCCAGCAGCTTAAGGCCACCGGAGCACCAAGAGACCCAGTACTTC

j_gene: TRBJ1-1
v_gene: TRBV12-3/TRBV12-4
d_gene: TRBD1
abundance: few
CDR3aa: CASSPWTGRDGTEAFF
CDR3nt: TGTGCCAGCAGTCCTTGGACAGGGCGGGACGGCACTGAAGCTTTCTTT

j_gene: TRBJ1-1
v_gene: TRBV7-2
d_gene: .
abundance: many
CDR3aa: CASSLAPGNTEAFF
CDR3nt: TGTGCCAGCAGCTTAGCCCCAGGGAACACTGAAGCTTTCTTT

j_gene: TRBJ1-6
v_gene: TRBV5-8
d_gene: .
abundance: many
CDR3aa: CASSLRRYNSPLHF
CDR3nt: TGTGCCAGCAGCTTGAGGCGTTATAATTCACCCCTCCACTTT

j_gene: TRBJ2-7
v_gene: TRBV19
d_gene: TRBD2
abundance: few
CDR3aa: CASSIREGPYEQYF
CDR3nt: TGTGCCAGTAGTATCCGGGAGGGCCCCTACGAGCAGTACTTC

j_gene: TRBJ1-5
v_gene: TRBV12-3/TRBV12-4
d_gene: .
abundance: many
CDR3aa: CASSLVANPNQPQHF
CDR3nt: TGTGCCAGCAGTTTGGTGGCCAATCCGAATCAGCCCCAGCATTTT

j_gene: TRBJ2-7
v_gene: TRBV6-1
d_gene: .
abundance: many
CDR3aa: CASSEQAYEQYF
CDR3nt: TGTGCCAGCAGTGAACAGGCTTATGAGCAGTACTTC